These 8 T cell receptor beta chains were sequenced from one sample in a study of early T cells in non-severe SARS-CoV-2 infection (dated by TCRdb to the early 2020s). Preparation of the library involved 5' RACE. The reads were generated on a NextSeq 500. TCRdb redid the processing of the public reads, applying fastp at Q25 and MiXCR, and retained in-frame beta chains. Every distinct CDR3 protein forms one entry, paired with its most common genes and DNA. The table for this sample lists around 26,000 distinct CDR3 sequences; more than 4.5% of them were counted only once. 6.6% of the sample is taken by the ten largest. Sequenced sample: whole blood. Every receptor here comes from an adult who was a healthcare worker with PCR-confirmed SARS-CoV-2 infection or an uninfected control (not recorded which).

Ten or more counts support this clonotype. CDR3 nucleotide sequence: TGCGCCAGCAGCTTGCGAGCAGACCTGGATACGCAGTATTTT. Its protein is CASSLRADLDTQYF. The rearrangement uses TRBV5-1 and TRBJ2-3; D is ambiguous. The CDR3 spans 14 residues. Germline-derived CDR1 and CDR2 are SGHRS and YFSETQ. The V and J ends lost 1 base and 6 bases respectively, with 12 bases between them.

This clonotype came up many times. The V gene is TRBV29-1, the J gene TRBJ2-3, with TRBD2 matching 9 bases. Germline CDR1 reads SQVTM; CDR2 reads ANQGSEA. Trimming took 0 bases from V and 3 from J; bases not matched to a gene: 7. This CDR3 comprises 16 residues. For the CDR3, the DNA is TGCAGCGTTGAAGATATGGCGGGGGGGCGGACAGATACGCAGTATTTT. Amino acid sequence: CSVEDMAGGRTDTQYF.

This clonotype was recorded many times. The chain joins TRBV7-2 to TRBJ1-2; no reliable D call. This CDR3 region has 15 residues. The V end lost 3 bases, the J end lost 3 bases, and 14 bases lay between the germline ends. The germline V gene has CDR1 SGHTA and CDR2 FQGNSA. The CDR3: CASSLYSKVHYGYTF. The CDR3 DNA reads as TGTGCCAGCAGCTTGTATTCTAAGGTGCACTATGGCTACACCTTC.

This clonotype was observed many times. The CDR3 reads CASSQDPGSSGGHNEQFF. The CDR3 DNA sequence: TGCGCCAGCAGCCAAGATCCGGGCTCTAGCGGGGGGCACAATGAGCAGTTCTTC. The V call is TRBV4-1, the J call TRBJ2-1, with 11 nucleotides matching TRBD2. The germline V gene has CDR1 MGHRA and CDR2 YSYEKL. This CDR3 spans 18 amino acids. V was pared by 0 bases and J by 5 bases, with 9 bases of the junction left unmatched.

On this clonotype itself: The junction differs from germline at one of its ends, possibly a read error. The chain has TRBV6-5 and TRBJ2-1; no firm D call. Germline V gene data show CDR1 as MNHEY and CDR2 as SVGAGI. This CDR3 is built from 15 residues. In nucleotides, the CDR3 is TGTGTCAGCAGCCCCGGCCAGGTCTCCTACAATGAGCAGTTCTTC. It encodes CVSSPGQVSYNEQFF.

The chain links TRBV7-9 to TRBJ2-7; 7 nucleotides line up with TRBD1. The length of the CDR3 is 16 residues. The J segment lost 0 bases and the V segment lost 4 bases, leaving 9 bases of the junction unmatched. Germline V gene lookup returns CDR1 SEHNR and CDR2 FQNEAQ (reference sequence). CDR3 region: CASSSRRDRSSYEQYF. The CDR3 DNA is TGTGCCAGCAGCTCCCGCCGGGACAGAAGCTCCTACGAGCAGTACTTC. Filled out from reference TRBV7-9 and TRBJ2-7, the complete variable domain reads DTGVSQNPRHKITKRGQNVTFRCDPISEHNRLYWYRQTLGQGPEFLTYFQNEAQLEKSRLLSDRFSAERPKGSFSTLEIQRTEQGDSAMYLCASSSRRDRSSYEQYFGPGTRLTVT.

This clonotype was counted many times. V is TRBV5-1 and J is TRBJ1-1; the match to TRBD1 covers 8 bases. This CDR3 has 16 amino acids. Germline CDR1 SGHRS, CDR2 YFSETQ. V gave up 3 bases and J gave up 0 bases; unmatched junction bases: 7. The CDR3 DNA sequence: TGCGCCAGCAGCTGGGACAGGCGGCAAATGAACACTGAAGCTTTCTTT. This encodes CASSWDRRQMNTEAFF.

This clonotype was observed at least ten times. This rearrangement joins TRBV20-1 to TRBJ2-1, with 10 bases aligning to TRBD2. The CDR3 has 14 residues. Germline CDR1 reads DFQATT; CDR2 reads SNEGSKA (reference sequence). With V trimmed by 4 bases and J by 6 bases, 6 bases remained unmatched. The CDR3 sequence: CSAIAGTSVNEQFF. In DNA form, the CDR3 reads TGCAGTGCTATTGCCGGGACTAGCGTCAATGAGCAGTTCTTC.